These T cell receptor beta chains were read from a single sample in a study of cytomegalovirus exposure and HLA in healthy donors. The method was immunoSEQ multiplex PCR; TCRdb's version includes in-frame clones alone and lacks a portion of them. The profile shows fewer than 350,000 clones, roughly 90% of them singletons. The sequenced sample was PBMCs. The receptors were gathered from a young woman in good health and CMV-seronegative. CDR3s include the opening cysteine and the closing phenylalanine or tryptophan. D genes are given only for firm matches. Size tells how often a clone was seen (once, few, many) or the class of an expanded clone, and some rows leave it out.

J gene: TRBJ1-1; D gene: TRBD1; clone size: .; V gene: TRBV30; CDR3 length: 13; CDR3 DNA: TGTGCCTGGAGTGGGGACAGATACACTGAAGCTTTCTTT; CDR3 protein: CAWSGDRYTEAFF
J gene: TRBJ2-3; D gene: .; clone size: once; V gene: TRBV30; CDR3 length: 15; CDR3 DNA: TGTGCCTGGAGCATTTCCGGACTGAGCACAGATACGCAGTATTTT; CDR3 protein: CAWSISGLSTDTQYF
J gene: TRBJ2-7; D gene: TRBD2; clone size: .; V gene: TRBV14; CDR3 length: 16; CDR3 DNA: TGTGCCAGCAGCCAATGGAATAGCGGGAACTCCTACGAGCAGTACTTC; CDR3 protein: CASSQWNSGNSYEQYF
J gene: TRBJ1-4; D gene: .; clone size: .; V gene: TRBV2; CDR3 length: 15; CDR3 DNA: TGTGCCAGCACCCCAGGTCAGGCAACTAATGAAAAACTGTTTTTT; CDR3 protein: CASTPGQATNEKLFF
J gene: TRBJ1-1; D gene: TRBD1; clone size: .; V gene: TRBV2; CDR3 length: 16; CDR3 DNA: TGTGCCAGCAGTGGACCCCAGACAGGGAGTGGCACTGAAGCTTTCTTT; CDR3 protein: CASSGPQTGSGTEAFF
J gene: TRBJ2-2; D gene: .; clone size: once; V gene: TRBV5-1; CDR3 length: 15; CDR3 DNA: TGCGCCAGCAGCTTGCAGACAGGTAGCACATCGGAGCTGTTTTTT; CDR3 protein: CASSLQTGSTSELFF
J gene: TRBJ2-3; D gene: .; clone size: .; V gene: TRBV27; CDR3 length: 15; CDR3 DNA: TGTGCCAGCAGTTTAGGGCGGGGAGACACAGATACGCAGTATTTT; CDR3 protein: CASSLGRGDTDTQYF
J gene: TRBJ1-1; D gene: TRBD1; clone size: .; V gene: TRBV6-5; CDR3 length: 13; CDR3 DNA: TGTGCCAGCAGTATAACAGGGGACACTGAAGCTTTCTTT; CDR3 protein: CASSITGDTEAFF
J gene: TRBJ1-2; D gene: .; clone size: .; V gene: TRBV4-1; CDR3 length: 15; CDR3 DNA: TGCGCCAGCAGCCAAGCTCCAGGATATAACTATGGCTACACCTTC; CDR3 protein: CASSQAPGYNYGYTF
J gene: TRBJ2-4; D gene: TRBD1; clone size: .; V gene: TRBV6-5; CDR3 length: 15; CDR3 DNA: TGTGCCAGCAGGGGACAGGGGGCGGACAAAAACATTCAGTACTTC; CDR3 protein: CASRGQGADKNIQYF